This passage covers 16 T cell receptor beta chains from one sample sequenced in a study of CD8 T cells in ankylosing spondylitis. TCRdb fed the 5' RACE reads into MiXCR, producing one record per CDR3 protein. The sample lists some 200,000 distinct CDR3 sequences; 15% to 20% were seen once. Sequencing input: blood, either unsorted or a sorted T cell fraction (not recorded which). All receptors come from a male donor aged 10-35 years with ankylosing spondylitis or in good health (not recorded which).

The table lists this clonotype with many counts. This rearrangement joins TRBV30 to TRBJ1-4; weak D call: TRBD1 (6 bases). V lost 5 bases, J lost 4 bases, and 17 bases lay in between. Germline V gene data show CDR1 as GTSNPN and CDR2 as SVGIG (reference sequence). The CDR3 is 15 amino acids. As DNA, the CDR3 is TGTGCCTGGGGGGGGCATGGGGCACGTAATGAAAAACTGTTTTTT. This gives the protein CAWGGHGARNEKLFF. The variable domain in full, completed from reference TRBV30 and TRBJ1-4, reads SQTIHQWPATLVQPVGSPLSLECTVEGTSNPNLYWYRQAAGRGLQLLFYSVGIGQISSEVPQNLSASRPQDRQFILSSKKLLLSDSGFYLCAWGGHGARNEKLFFGSGTQLSVL.

This clonotype was recorded many times. The chain has TRBV5-5 and TRBJ2-5; possible D gene TRBD1, 6 bases. Looked up from germline, CDR1 is SGHKS and CDR2 is YYEKEE (reference sequence). The ends were cut back, 0 bases at V and 5 bases at J, with 14 bases in the middle. This CDR3 is 15 amino acids long. CDR3 residues: CASSLAPQGLETQYF. The CDR3 DNA sequence: TGTGCCAGCAGCTTGGCCCCCCAGGGGTTGGAGACCCAGTACTTC.

The table lists this clonotype with many counts. This sequence joins TRBV29-1 and TRBJ2-1; the D call may be TRBD1 or TRBD2 (6 bases each). CDR3 size: 15 residues. Germline CDR1 is SQVTM and CDR2 is ANQGSEA. V lost 6 bases to trimming and J lost 7 bases, with 22 bases between them. This CDR3 reads CSVSQYGRRGNEQFF. The CDR3 bases are TGCAGCGTCTCCCAATACGGGAGAAGGGGGAATGAGCAGTTCTTC.

The CDR3 is CSVLGRFWDEQFF. CDR3 coding DNA: TGCAGCGTTTTGGGGAGGTTTTGGGATGAGCAGTTCTTC. V is TRBV29-1 and J is TRBJ2-1; tentative D call: TRBD2 (6 bases). The CDR3 extends over 13 amino acids. Deletions cut 5 bases from V and 8 bases from J, with 16 bases between. Germline V CDR1 and CDR2: SQVTM, ANQGSEA.

The sample holds many counts of this clonotype. The rearrangement uses TRBV5-1 and TRBJ2-2; 7 bases line up with TRBD1. From germline, CDR1 is SGHRS and CDR2 YFSETQ. The length of the CDR3 is 15 residues. The V gene end was trimmed by 2 bases and the J gene end by 4 bases; junction bases not matched to a gene: 5. This CDR3 reads CASSFRDRATGELFF. As DNA, the CDR3 is TGCGCCAGCAGCTTTCGGGACAGAGCCACCGGGGAGCTGTTTTTT. The entire variable domain, with the rest obtained from reference TRBV5-1 and TRBJ2-2, is as follows: KAGVTQTPRYLIKTRGQQVTLSCSPISGHRSVSWYQQTPGQGLQFLFEYFSETQRNKGNFPGRFSGRQFSNSRSEMNVSTLELGDSALYLCASSFRDRATGELFFGEGSRLTVL.

Many counts were recorded for this clonotype. The chain is built from TRBV11-2 and TRBJ2-1; 8 bases are a match to TRBD2. J gave up 3 bases and V 5 bases, and 18 bases lay outside the gene matches. The CDR3 has 19 amino acids. Germline V gene lookup returns CDR1 SGHAT and CDR2 FQNNGV. CDR3 nucleotides: TGTGCCAGCAGCCCGGGAACGGGGGGGAGAGTGGGCAACTACAATGAGCAGTTCTTC. Its protein is CASSPGTGGRVGNYNEQFF.

Many counts were recorded for this clonotype. The chain recombines TRBV6-5 with TRBJ2-2, with 9 nucleotides matching TRBD1. Trimming cost V 3 bases and J 7 bases; bases outside gene matches: 9. The V gene's germline CDR1 is MNHEY and CDR2 SVGAGI. There are 16 residues in the CDR3. The CDR3 sequence is CASSYFSGTGYGELFF. The CDR3 DNA follows: TGTGCCAGCAGTTATTTTTCCGGGACAGGGTACGGGGAGCTGTTTTTT.

This clonotype was detected ten times or more. J is TRBJ2-2 and V is TRBV28; D may be TRBD1 (6 bases). Germline CDR1 is MDHEN and CDR2 is SYDVKM. The CDR3 is 15 amino acids. V was shortened by 5 bases and J by 6 bases, with 16 bases between the two germline ends. In DNA, the CDR3 is TGTGCCAGCAGTCCCCGGTCAGGGGTGGCCGGGGAGCTGTTTTTT. This encodes CASSPRSGVAGELFF.

This clonotype was counted at least ten times. The CDR3 protein is CASSLATGNEQYF. The CDR3, as DNA: TGTGCCAGCAGCTTAGCGACAGGGAACGAGCAGTACTTC. V gene TRBV7-6 combines with J gene TRBJ2-7, with 7 nucleotides matching TRBD1. From germline, CDR1 is SGHVS and CDR2 FNYEAQ. After removal of 0 bases from V and 5 bases from J, the junction contained 1 base not matched to a gene. The CDR3 consists of 13 residues. Supplemented by reference TRBV7-6 and TRBJ2-7, the full variable domain reads GAGVSQSPRYKVTKRGQDVALRCDPISGHVSLYWYRQALGQGPEFLTYFNYEAQQDKSGLPNDRFSAERPEGSISTLTIQRTEQRDSAMYRCASSLATGNEQYFGPGTRLTVT.

Many counts were recorded for this clonotype. The J gene is TRBJ1-1, the V gene TRBV27, with D perhaps TRBD1 (6 bases). Germline CDR1 MNHEY, CDR2 SMNVEV (reference sequence). V lost 7 bases, J lost 0 bases, and 18 bases lay in between. The CDR3 is made up of 16 amino acids. CDR3 residues: CASNPRRGALNTEAFF. The CDR3 DNA follows: TGTGCCAGCAACCCCCGACGGGGGGCGTTGAACACTGAAGCTTTCTTT.

The chain has TRBV7-6 and TRBJ2-4; D perhaps matches TRBD1 (5 bases). V was cut by 1 base and J by 0 bases, with 10 bases left in between. The germline V gene encodes CDR1 SGHVS and CDR2 FNYEAQ. The CDR3 totals 16 residues. The CDR3 loop reads CASSLEGREAKNIQYF. In DNA, the CDR3 is TGTGCCAGCAGCTTAGAGGGCAGGGAAGCCAAAAACATTCAGTACTTC.

A few counts support this clonotype. The rearrangement links TRBV20-1 to TRBJ2-1; 9 positions agree with TRBD2. Per germline, CDR1 DFQATT and CDR2 SNEGSKA (reference sequence). J gave up 7 bases and V 4 bases, and 8 bases lay outside the gene matches. This CDR3 contains 14 residues. CDR3 region: CSAILRTSENEQFF. DNA for the CDR3: TGCAGTGCTATTCTGAGGACTAGCGAAAATGAGCAGTTCTTC.

This clonotype was observed at least ten times. The CDR3 coding sequence is TGCAGTGCTGGGGGGGACAGGTCGGGCTATGGCTACACCTTC. It translates to CSAGGDRSGYGYTF. V and J are TRBV20-1 and TRBJ1-2, with 8 bases identical to TRBD1. This CDR3 region has 14 residues. V gave up 5 bases and J gave up 4 bases; unmatched junction bases: 9. The germline gives CDR1 DFQATT, CDR2 SNEGSKA (reference sequence).

At least ten counts were recorded for this clonotype. The chain recombines TRBV7-9 with TRBJ2-1; 14 positions match TRBD2. CDR1 SEHNR and CDR2 FQNEAQ come from the germline V gene (reference sequence). This CDR3 is 17 amino acids long. V lost 5 bases, J lost 6 bases, and 9 bases stayed unmatched. The CDR3 DNA follows: TGTGCCAGCAGCCTACGGACTAGCGGGAGGTCTCCCAATGAGCAGTTCTTC. Its protein is CASSLRTSGRSPNEQFF.

This clonotype was seen many times. V is TRBV20-1 and J is TRBJ2-3; TRBD1 is a possible D gene (6 bases). CDR1 is DFQATT, CDR2 SNEGSKA, per germline (reference sequence). CDR3 size: 12 residues. The V end lost 6 bases, the J end lost 2 bases, and 9 bases lay between the germline ends. Written as DNA, the CDR3 is TGCAGTGCAGGACAGAACACAGATACGCAGTATTTT. As protein: CSAGQNTDTQYF.

The sample holds many counts of this clonotype. The rearrangement links TRBV4-2 to TRBJ2-7, with D possibly being TRBD1 or TRBD2 (6 bases each). The CDR3 length is 14 residues. CDR1 is LGHNA and CDR2 is YNFKEQ in the germline V gene. V was shortened by 6 bases and J by 0 bases, with 12 bases between the two germline ends. CDR3 amino acids: CASRQGTASYEQYF. CDR3 bases: TGTGCCAGCAGGCAGGGGACTGCCTCCTACGAGCAGTACTTC.